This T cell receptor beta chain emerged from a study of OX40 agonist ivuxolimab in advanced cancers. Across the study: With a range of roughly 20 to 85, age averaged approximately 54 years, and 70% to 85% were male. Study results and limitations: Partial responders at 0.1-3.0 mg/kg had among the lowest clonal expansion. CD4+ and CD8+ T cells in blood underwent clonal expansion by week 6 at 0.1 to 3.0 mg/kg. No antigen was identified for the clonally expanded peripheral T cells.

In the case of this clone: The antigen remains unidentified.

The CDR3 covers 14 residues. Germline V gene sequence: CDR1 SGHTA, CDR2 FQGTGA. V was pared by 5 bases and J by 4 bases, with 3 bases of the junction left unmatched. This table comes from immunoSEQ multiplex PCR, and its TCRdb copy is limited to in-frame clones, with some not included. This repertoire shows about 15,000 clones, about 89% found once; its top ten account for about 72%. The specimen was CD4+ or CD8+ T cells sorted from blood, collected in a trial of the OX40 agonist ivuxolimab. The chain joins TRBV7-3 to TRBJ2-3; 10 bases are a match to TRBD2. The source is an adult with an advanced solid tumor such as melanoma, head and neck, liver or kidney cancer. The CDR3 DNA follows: TGTGCCAGCAGCCTAGCGGGAGCCCCAGATACGCAGTATTTT. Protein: CASSLAGAPDTQYF. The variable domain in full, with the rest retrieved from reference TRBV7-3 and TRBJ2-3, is GAGVSQTPSNKVTEKGKYVELRCDPISGHTALYWYRQSLGQGPEFLIYFQGTGAADDSGLPNDRFFAVRPEGSVSTLKIQRTERGDSAVYLCASSLAGAPDTQYFGPGTRLTVL.